Shown below are 3 T cell receptor beta chains from a single sample sequenced in a study of OX40 agonist ivuxolimab in advanced cancers. Produced via immunoSEQ multiplex PCR; TCRdb's table is partial and in-frame only. This table has over 75,000 clones, approximately 94% appearing once. The sample in question was CD4+ or CD8+ T cells sorted from blood, obtained in a trial of the OX40 agonist ivuxolimab. The origin of the receptors is an adult with an advanced solid tumor such as melanoma, head and neck, liver or kidney cancer.

The chain carries TRBV28 and TRBJ1-1; 8 positions match TRBD1. Germline V CDR1 and CDR2: MDHEN, SYDVKM. The CDR3 is 15 amino acids. J gave up 5 bases and V 1 base, and 6 bases lay outside the gene matches. The CDR3 is CASSLSRTGQTEAFF. CDR3 nucleotide sequence: TGTGCCAGCAGTTTATCGCGGACAGGGCAGACTGAAGCTTTCTTT.

The rearrangement uses TRBV4-1 and TRBJ2-7, with 9 positions matching TRBD2. The CDR3 covers 16 residues. V gave up 4 bases and J gave up 6 bases; unmatched junction bases: 13. The V gene's germline CDR1 is MGHRA and CDR2 YSYEKL. CDR3 amino acids: CASSPGEREAASEQYF. The DNA for the CDR3 is TGCGCCAGCAGCCCAGGGGAGCGGGAGGCGGCCTCCGAGCAGTACTTC.

The rearrangement uses TRBV4-1 and TRBJ2-7, with 9 bases fitting TRBD1. CDR3 size: 16 residues. CDR1 MGHRA and CDR2 YSYEKL come from the germline V gene. V lost 0 bases and J lost 0; bases outside the gene matches: 3. In DNA form, the CDR3 reads TGCGCCAGCAGCCAAGAGACGGGACAGGGCTCCTACGAGCAGTACTTC. Translated: CASSQETGQGSYEQYF.